These 10 T cell receptor beta chains were sequenced from one sample in a study of blood T cell repertoires in COVID-19 (dated by TCRdb to 2018 to 2021). Preparation of the library involved the immunoSEQ multiplex PCR assay. As stored in TCRdb, this immuneACCESS dataset retains in-frame rearrangements with V and J assigned. A fraction of the clones does not appear; measured against another copy, unresolved V genes explain less than half of the discrepancy, and the remainder lacks a known reason. This sample comprises about 150,000 clones, about 87% of them detected only once. The top ten hold about two fifths of the sample. The sequenced sample was peripheral blood. The receptors were sampled from a man aged 50 to 59 who had recovered from COVID-19.

V is TRBV21-1 and J is TRBJ2-7; the D call in the table, TRBD2, was not verified against the DNA. TRBV21-1 is recorded as a pseudogene. The CDR3 contains 18 residues. CDR3 DNA sequence: TGTGCCAGCAGCAATAACCCAGAGAGGGGGGGACTCTCCTACGAGCAGTACTTC. This encodes CASSNNPERGGLSYEQYF.

This sequence joins TRBV7-9 and TRBJ1-3; D ambiguous. Germline V gene lookup returns CDR1 SEHNR and CDR2 FQNEAQ (reference sequence). Trimming cost V 1 base and J 1 base, with 20 bases left between them. The CDR3 consists of 19 residues. CDR3 nucleotide sequence: TGTGCCAGCAGCTTAGATTACGTTGGGGAGGCTCTGTCTGGAAACACCATATATTTT. Amino acid sequence: CASSLDYVGEALSGNTIYF.

The rearrangement links TRBV18 to TRBJ2-1, with D possibly matching TRBD2 (6 bases). CDR1 is KGHSH and CDR2 is LQKENI in the germline V gene. The germline V and J ends were trimmed by 3 bases and 6 bases, with 12 bases remaining between them. The length of the CDR3 is 14 residues. Written as DNA, the CDR3 is TGTGCCAGCTCACCGGGCAGGGAGGCCAATGAGCAGTTCTTC. The encoded protein is CASSPGREANEQFF.

This clone was recorded once. This chain connects TRBV5-6 to TRBJ1-1; a possible D gene is TRBD1 (5 bases). This CDR3 spans 14 amino acids. The V end was cut by 7 bases, the J end by 5 bases, with 18 bases between. CDR1 SGHDT and CDR2 YYEEEE come from the germline V gene. The CDR3 nucleotides are TGTGCCAGCGTGGGGGAGGAAAAAAGGACTGAAGCTTTCTTT. Protein product: CASVGEEKRTEAFF.

This sequence joins TRBV9 and TRBJ2-3; 10 positions agree with TRBD1. The germline CDR1 and CDR2 sequences are SGDLS and YYNGEE. This CDR3 has 16 residues. V was pared by 0 bases and J by 6 bases, with 7 bases of the junction left unmatched. CDR3 nucleotides: TGTGCCAGCAGCGTAGAGAGTGACAGGGGGCTCGATACGCAGTATTTT. It codes for CASSVESDRGLDTQYF.

This clone was seen at least ten times. The chain links TRBV2 to TRBJ1-2, with 7 bases aligning to TRBD1. This CDR3 has 14 amino acids. Germline CDR1 is SNHLY and CDR2 is FYNNEI. The trim removed 6 bases at V and 8 bases at J, leaving 12 bases unmatched. Here the CDR3 DNA reads TGTGCCAGCAGCCCCGACAGGGAAGGGGGCGGCTACACCTTC. Protein product: CASSPDREGGGYTF. Full variable domain (remainder filled in from reference TRBV2 and TRBJ1-2): EPEVTQTPSHQVTQMGQEVILRCVPISNHLYFYWYRQILGQKVEFLVSFYNNEISEKSEIFDDQFSVERPDGSNFTLKIRSTKLEDSAMYFCASSPDREGGGYTFGSGTRLTVV.

V usage is TRBV6-5 and J usage is TRBJ2-2, with D possibly being TRBD1 (6 bases). The germline gives CDR1 MNHEY, CDR2 SVGAGI. There are 14 residues in the CDR3. The CDR3 region is CATRQERFTGELFF. As DNA, the CDR3 is TGTGCGACCCGACAGGAGCGTTTCACCGGGGAGCTGTTTTTT.

This clone appeared a single time. This sequence joins TRBV6-5 and TRBJ2-7; D gene ambiguous. Germline V gene lookup returns CDR1 MNHEY and CDR2 SVGAGI. The CDR3 covers 13 residues. Trimming took off 2 bases at V and 3 bases at J, with 8 bases between the two ends. In DNA form, the CDR3 reads TGTGCCAGCAGTTACAACGGTGGCTACGAGCAGTACTTC. Amino acid sequence: CASSYNGGYEQYF.

The chain recombines TRBV29-1 with TRBJ1-6; perhaps TRBD1 as D (5 bases). This CDR3 has 15 amino acids. CDR1 SQVTM and CDR2 ANQGSEA come from the germline V gene. V lost 5 bases and J lost 7, with 18 bases in between. In DNA, the CDR3 is TGCAGCGTTTCCACCCAGACAGACAGAAATTCACCCCTCCACTTT. This codes for CSVSTQTDRNSPLHF.

The CDR3 region is CASSLTGRGDYNEQFF. DNA of the CDR3: TGTGCCAGCAGCTTGACAGGGCGGGGGGACTACAATGAGCAGTTCTTC. The chain has TRBV5-5 and TRBJ2-1, with TRBD2 identical over 8 bases. CDR1 is SGHKS and CDR2 is YYEKEE in the germline V gene (reference sequence). The CDR3 spans 16 residues. V was clipped by 1 base and J by 3 bases; unmatched bases: 6.